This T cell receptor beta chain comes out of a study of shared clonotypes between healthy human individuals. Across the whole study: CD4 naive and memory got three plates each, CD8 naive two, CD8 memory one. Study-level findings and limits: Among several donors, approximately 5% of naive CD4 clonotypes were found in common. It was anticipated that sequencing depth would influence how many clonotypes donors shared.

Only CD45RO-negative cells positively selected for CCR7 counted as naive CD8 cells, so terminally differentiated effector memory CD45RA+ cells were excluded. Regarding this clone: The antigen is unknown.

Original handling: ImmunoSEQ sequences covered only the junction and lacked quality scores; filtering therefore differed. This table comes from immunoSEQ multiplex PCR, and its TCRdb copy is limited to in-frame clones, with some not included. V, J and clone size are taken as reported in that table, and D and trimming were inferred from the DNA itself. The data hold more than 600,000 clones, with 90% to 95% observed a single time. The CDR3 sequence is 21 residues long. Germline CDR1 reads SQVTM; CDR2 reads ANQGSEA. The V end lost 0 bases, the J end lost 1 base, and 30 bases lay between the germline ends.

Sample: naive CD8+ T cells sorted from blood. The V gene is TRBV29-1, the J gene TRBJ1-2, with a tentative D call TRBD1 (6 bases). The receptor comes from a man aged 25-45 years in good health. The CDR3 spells CSVEERGSSGAEFLDNYGYTF. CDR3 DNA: TGCAGCGTTGAAGAACGGGGGAGCTCAGGGGCCGAGTTCTTGGATAACTATGGCTACACCTTC.